Following are 9 T cell receptor beta chains from one sample sequenced in a study of shared clonotypes between healthy human individuals. Profiling relied on immunoSEQ multiplex PCR, and the TCRdb table lists in-frame clones only, not all of them. The table lists 550,000 to 600,000 clones, around 81% of them singletons, with about 12% in the top ten. The material sequenced was PBMCs. The receptors here all came from a middle-aged woman in good health. Some clones in this sample may be carry-over from other donors' samples.

This clone was recorded only once. CDR3 region: CASSPGTQETQYF. The CDR3 DNA is TGTGCCAGCAGCCCCGGGACCCAAGAGACCCAGTACTTC. The rearrangement uses TRBV7-3 and TRBJ2-5; D assignment may be TRBD1 or TRBD2 (5 bases each). Germline V gene lookup returns CDR1 SGHTA and CDR2 FQGTGA. V was cut by 5 bases and J by 1 base, with 8 bases left in between. The CDR3 is made up of 13 amino acids.

In regard to this clone: Other DNA sequences in this specimen translate into the identical CDR3. J is TRBJ1-2 and V is TRBV7-8; weak D call: TRBD1 (5 bases). Germline CDR1 reads SGHVS; CDR2 reads FQNEAQ. This CDR3 is built from 14 residues. Trimming pared 0 bases from V and 4 bases from J, leaving 9 bases between. In DNA form, the CDR3 reads TGTGCCAGCAGCTTAGCCGGGACGGCCTATGGCTACACCTTC. It yields the protein CASSLAGTAYGYTF.

A single count supports this clone. The rearrangement uses TRBV7-8 and TRBJ2-5; D is perhaps TRBD2 (5 bases). V lost 5 bases and J 4 bases, leaving 14 bases between the germline ends. The CDR3 sequence is 14 residues long. Germline V gene data show CDR1 as SGHVS and CDR2 as FQNEAQ. In nucleotides, the CDR3 is TGTGCCAGCAGCCTACTAGGGCCTCGAGAGACCCAGTACTTC. Translating it yields CASSLLGPRETQYF.

This rearrangement joins TRBV11-2 to TRBJ2-5; D gene uncertain. Germline CDR1 is SGHAT and CDR2 is FQNNGV. The CDR3 spans 14 residues. Trimming left V 1 base short and J 4 bases short, with 10 bases between. CDR3 DNA sequence: TGTGCCAGCAGCTTAGGGGCCACCAGAGAGACCCAGTACTTC. This gives the protein CASSLGATRETQYF. Together with reference TRBV11-2 and TRBJ2-5, the CDR3 gives the full variable domain: EAGVAQSPRYKIIEKRQSVAFWCNPISGHATLYWYQQILGQGPKLLIQFQNNGVVDDSQLPKDRFSAERLKGVDSTLKIQPAKLEDSAVYLCASSLGATRETQYFGPGTRLLVL.

The chain couples TRBV5-8 to TRBJ2-1, with 7 bases matching TRBD2. Germline assignment: CDR1 SGHTS and CDR2 YDEGEE. The CDR3 covers 15 residues. Trimming removed 0 bases from V and 15 bases from J; junction bases left unmatched: 15. CDR3 sequence (DNA): TGTGCCAGCAGCTTGGGGGTAGCGGGTGGCCGCCGGTGGTTCTTC. Its protein is CASSLGVAGGRRWFF.

The genes are TRBV5-4 and TRBJ2-6; D remains unclear. The CDR3 covers 17 residues. V was shortened by 0 bases and J by 3 bases, with 13 bases between the two germline ends. Germline-derived CDR1 and CDR2 are SGHNT and YYREEE (reference sequence). CDR3 coding DNA: TGTGCCAGCAGCTTGGCCTTTCAGTTATTTGGGGCCAACGTCCTGACTTTC. It yields the protein CASSLAFQLFGANVLTF. Using reference TRBV5-4 and TRBJ2-6 for the parts outside the CDR3, the full variable domain is ETGVTQSPTHLIKTRGQQVTLRCSSQSGHNTVSWYQQALGQGPQFIFQYYREEENGRGNFPPRFSGLQFPNYSSELNVNALELDDSALYLCASSLAFQLFGANVLTFGAGSRLTVL.

This sequence joins TRBV29-1 and TRBJ2-7, with 15 positions matching TRBD2. Germline CDR1 and CDR2: SQVTM and ANQGSEA. This CDR3 is built from 14 residues. Germline trimming cut 8 bases from V and 5 bases from J; bases unmatched to any gene: 7. CDR3 sequence: CSTWTSGRGNEQYF. The CDR3 bases are TGCAGCACGTGGACTAGCGGGAGGGGAAACGAGCAGTACTTC.

The count of this clone is one. The chain has TRBV6-1 and TRBJ2-1, with TRBD2 matching over 7 bases. The germline gives CDR1 MNHNS, CDR2 SASEGT. V lost 2 bases to trimming and J lost 2 bases; unmatched junction nucleotides: 3. There are 15 residues in the CDR3. The chain's CDR3 is CASSELAGAYNEQFF. The CDR3 nucleotides are TGTGCCAGCAGTGAACTTGCGGGAGCCTACAATGAGCAGTTCTTC.

The count of this clone is one. This CDR3 is also generated by other DNA sequences in the sample. The V gene is TRBV18, the J gene TRBJ2-5, with D unresolved. CDR1 is KGHSH, CDR2 LQKENI, per germline. This CDR3 is built from 13 residues. Trimming took off 1 base at V and 2 bases at J, with 5 bases between the two ends. The CDR3 DNA reads TGTGCCAGCTCACCACGGCTACAAGAGACCCAGTACTTC. Translating it yields CASSPRLQETQYF. Full variable domain (remainder filled in from reference TRBV18 and TRBJ2-5): NAGVMQNPRHLVRRRGQEARLRCSPMKGHSHVYWYRQLPEEGLKFMVYLQKENIIDESGMPKERFSAEFPKEGPSILRIQQVVRGDSAAYFCASSPRLQETQYFGPGTRLLVL.